The present T cell receptor (beta chain) was sequenced within a study of blood T cell repertoires in COVID-19. Study-level background: Sample material is recorded as cDNA or gDNA derived from T cells, B-cell-depleted T cells, or PBMCs.

Sequencing was performed with immunoSEQ multiplex PCR; in TCRdb, only in-frame clones are kept and a portion is missing. The sample consists of approximately 77,000 clones, roughly 76% of them appearing once. This CDR3 is built from 12 residues. The V gene's germline CDR1 is LNHDA and CDR2 SQIVND (reference sequence). The V gene lost 3 bases and the J gene lost 6 bases, with 6 bases spanning the gap. Sequencing was done on a sample of peripheral blood. This receptor was obtained from a man between 65 and 85 years old with active or convalescent COVID-19. The rearrangement links TRBV19 to TRBJ1-5, with no clear D. CDR3 in amino acids: CASSIDSQPQHF. DNA for the CDR3: TGTGCCAGTAGTATTGATAGTCAGCCCCAGCATTTT.